What follows are 13 T cell receptor beta chains derived from one specimen sequenced in a study of CD8 T cells in Susac syndrome. After extraction with the RNeasy kit, 0.5 to 1 ug of the RNA was reverse transcribed using random hexamers. One entry per CDR3 protein results from TCRdb running MiXCR on the immunoSEQ multiplex PCR reads. The table shows about 150,000 distinct CDR3 sequences, with 90% to 96% occurring only once. Source material: CD4+ T cells from PBMCs. These TCRs come from a human donor with Susac syndrome.

This clonotype showed up just once. The rearrangement links TRBV18 to TRBJ1-4; D remains unclear. The germline gives CDR1 KGHSH, CDR2 LQKENI. The V end was cut by 3 bases, the J end by 7 bases, with 9 bases between. The CDR3 is made up of 13 amino acids. CDR3 nucleotide sequence: TGTGCCAGCTCACCCGGCGCAGCTGAAAAACTGTTTTTT. Its translation: CASSPGAAEKLFF.

The chain is built from TRBV9 and TRBJ2-3; 9 bases agree with TRBD1. The germline V gene has CDR1 SGDLS and CDR2 YYNGEE. CDR3 size: 14 residues. Unmatched junction bases numbered 5, after V lost 2 bases and J lost 7 bases. The CDR3 DNA is TGTGCCAGCAGCGTGGGACAGGGACAATATACGCAGTATTTT. It encodes CASSVGQGQYTQYF.

The V gene is TRBV28, the J gene TRBJ2-1; D tentatively reads TRBD1 or TRBD2 (7 bases each). The CDR3 spans 14 residues. Deletions cut 10 bases from V and 7 bases from J, with 20 bases between. Germline assignment: CDR1 MDHEN and CDR2 SYDVKM. The CDR3 region has the DNA TGTGCCATACGCAGGGGGGGCTCTAGGAATGAGCAGTTCTTC. Translated: CAIRRGGSRNEQFF.

The rearrangement uses TRBV2 and TRBJ1-5; 9 positions agree with TRBD1. The CDR3 has 14 amino acids. V was clipped by 6 bases and J by 5 bases; unmatched bases: 5. Germline CDR1 is SNHLY and CDR2 is FYNNEI. The CDR3 protein is CASRGTGGYQPQHF. In DNA form, the CDR3 reads TGTGCCAGCAGGGGAACAGGGGGCTATCAGCCCCAGCATTTT.

V gene TRBV5-1 combines with J gene TRBJ2-5; TRBD1 matches at 8 bases. The V gene end was trimmed by 4 bases and the J gene end by 4 bases; junction bases not matched to a gene: 9. CDR1 and CDR2 from the germline V gene are SGHRS and YFSETQ. The CDR3 has 15 amino acids. For the CDR3, the DNA is TGCGCCAGCAGCCCCAGGGACAGGCGGGGAGAGACCCAGTACTTC. It yields the protein CASSPRDRRGETQYF.

The chain joins TRBV12-3 or TRBV12-4 to TRBJ2-1; 14 bases map to TRBD2. Trimming at V came to 6 bases and at J to 6 bases, leaving 16 bases not matched to a gene. The CDR3 totals 19 residues. The CDR3 region has the DNA TGTGCCAGCAGGCGGGGCGCGGGACTAGCGGGAGCCGGCGGCAATGAGCAGTTCTTC. Residues: CASRRGAGLAGAGGNEQFF.

The chain couples TRBV20-1 to TRBJ2-3; 13 bases match TRBD2. The CDR3 length is 16 residues. Trimming removed 5 bases from V and 3 bases from J; junction bases left unmatched: 8. Germline V lookup: CDR1 DFQATT, CDR2 SNEGSKA (reference sequence). The CDR3 is CSASGTSGIWTDTQYF. The CDR3 nucleotides are TGCAGTGCTTCCGGGACTAGCGGGATTTGGACAGATACGCAGTATTTT.

This chain connects TRBV6-6 to TRBJ1-1, with D possibly TRBD1 on 6 matching bases. Germline V CDR1 and CDR2: MNHNY, SVGAGI (reference sequence). This CDR3 spans 14 amino acids. V was shortened by 6 bases and J by 3 bases, with 14 bases between the two germline ends. The CDR3 loop is CASSEQGTDTEAFF. The CDR3 DNA sequence: TGTGCCAGCAGCGAACAGGGAACGGACACTGAAGCTTTCTTT.

The J gene is TRBJ1-2, the V gene TRBV12-3 or TRBV12-4; D ambiguous. The CDR3 has 15 amino acids. With 3 bases removed from V and 4 bases from J, the gap between germline ends came to 15 bases. The CDR3 protein is CASSFSQNWGYGYTF. CDR3 coding DNA: TGTGCCAGCAGTTTTTCGCAAAACTGGGGCTATGGCTACACCTTC.

This CDR3 reads CASGLEGPLYEQYF. The CDR3 DNA sequence: TGTGCCAGCGGCCTGGAGGGACCTTTGTACGAGCAGTACTTC. The rearrangement uses TRBV28 and TRBJ2-7; weak D call: TRBD2 (6 bases). The germline gives CDR1 MDHEN, CDR2 SYDVKM. The CDR3 extends over 14 amino acids. Trimming cost V 8 bases and J 4 bases, with 18 bases left between them.

This chain joins TRBV30 and TRBJ2-2, with 7 positions matching TRBD1. The CDR3 has 14 residues. Germline trimming cut 3 bases from V and 5 bases from J; bases unmatched to any gene: 6. Germline V CDR1 and CDR2: GTSNPN, SVGIG (reference sequence). Here the CDR3 DNA reads TGTGCCTGGAGCCTGGGACAGCCGACCGGGGAGCTGTTTTTT. This sequence encodes CAWSLGQPTGELFF.

The V and J genes are TRBV7-9 and TRBJ1-4; D ambiguous. V lost 3 bases, J lost 3 bases, and 14 bases lay in between. CDR1 and CDR2 (germline): SEHNR, FQNEAQ (reference sequence). The CDR3 is 16 residues long. The DNA for the CDR3 is TGTGCCAGCAGCTTTAACTTGAACCCAGCTAATGAAAAACTGTTTTTT. This encodes CASSFNLNPANEKLFF.

The chain carries TRBV12-3 or TRBV12-4 and TRBJ2-2; 7 bases agree with TRBD2. V lost 3 bases and J lost 9; bases outside the gene matches: 10. CDR3 length: 15 amino acids. This chain's CDR3 is CASSFSGTTDRELFF. As DNA, the CDR3 is TGTGCCAGCAGTTTCTCAGGGACTACAGACAGGGAGCTGTTTTTT.